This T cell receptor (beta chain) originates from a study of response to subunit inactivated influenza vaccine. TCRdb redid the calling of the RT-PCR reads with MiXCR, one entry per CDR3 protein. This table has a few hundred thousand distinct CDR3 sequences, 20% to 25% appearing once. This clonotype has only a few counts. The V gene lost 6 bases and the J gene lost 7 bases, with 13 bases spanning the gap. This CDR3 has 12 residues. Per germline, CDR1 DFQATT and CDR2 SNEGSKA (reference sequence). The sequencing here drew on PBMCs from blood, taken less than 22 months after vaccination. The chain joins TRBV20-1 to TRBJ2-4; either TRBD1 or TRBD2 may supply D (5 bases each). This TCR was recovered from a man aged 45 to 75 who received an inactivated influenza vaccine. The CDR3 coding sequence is TGCAGTGCCTTGACCTGGGGGAACATTCAGTACTTC. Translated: CSALTWGNIQYF.